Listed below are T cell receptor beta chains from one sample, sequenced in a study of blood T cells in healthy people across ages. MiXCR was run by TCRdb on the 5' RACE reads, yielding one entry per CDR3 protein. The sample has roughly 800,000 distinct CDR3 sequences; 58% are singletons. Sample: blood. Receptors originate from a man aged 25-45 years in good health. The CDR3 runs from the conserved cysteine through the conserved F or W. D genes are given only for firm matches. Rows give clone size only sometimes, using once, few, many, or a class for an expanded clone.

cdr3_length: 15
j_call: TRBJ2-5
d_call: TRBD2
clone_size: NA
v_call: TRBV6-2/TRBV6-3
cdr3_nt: TGTGCCAGCAGTTACTCGCAAGCGGGAGGGGAGACCCAGTACTTC
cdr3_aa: CASSYSQAGGETQYF

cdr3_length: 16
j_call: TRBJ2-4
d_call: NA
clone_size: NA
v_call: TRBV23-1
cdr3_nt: TGCGCCAGCAGTCAATTTTCTCACGGTGCCAAAAACATTCAGTACTTC
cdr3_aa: CASSQFSHGAKNIQYF

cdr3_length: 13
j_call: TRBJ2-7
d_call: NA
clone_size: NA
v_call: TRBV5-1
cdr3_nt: TGCGCCAGCAGCATTTCAGACAGCTACGAGCAGTACTTC
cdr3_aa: CASSISDSYEQYF

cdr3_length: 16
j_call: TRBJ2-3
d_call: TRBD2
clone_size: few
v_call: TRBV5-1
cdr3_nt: TGCGCCAGCAGCGAGGGGACTAGCACTTACACAGATACGCAGTATTTT
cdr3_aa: CASSEGTSTYTDTQYF

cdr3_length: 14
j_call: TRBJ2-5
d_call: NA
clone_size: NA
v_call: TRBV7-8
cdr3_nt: TGTGCCAGCAGCCCCGTACTGGTGAAAGAGACCCAGTACTTC
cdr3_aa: CASSPVLVKETQYF

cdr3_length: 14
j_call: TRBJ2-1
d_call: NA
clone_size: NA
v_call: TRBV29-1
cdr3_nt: TGCAGCGTTGATTCTTCAGGCTTGTACAATGAGCAGTTCTTC
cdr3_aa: CSVDSSGLYNEQFF

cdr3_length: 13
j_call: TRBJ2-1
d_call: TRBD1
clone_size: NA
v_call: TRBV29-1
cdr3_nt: TGCAGCGCTGGGACAGTGGGAGACAATGAGCAGTTCTTC
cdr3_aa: CSAGTVGDNEQFF

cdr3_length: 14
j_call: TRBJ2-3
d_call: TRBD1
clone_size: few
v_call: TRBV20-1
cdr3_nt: TGCAGTGCTAGAAAGACAGGGGGGGCGGATACGCAGTATTTT
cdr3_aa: CSARKTGGADTQYF

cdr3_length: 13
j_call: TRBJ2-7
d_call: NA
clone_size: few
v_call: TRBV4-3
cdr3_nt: TGCGCCAGCAGCCTAAGATTGGAGGGAGAGCAGTACTTC
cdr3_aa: CASSLRLEGEQYF

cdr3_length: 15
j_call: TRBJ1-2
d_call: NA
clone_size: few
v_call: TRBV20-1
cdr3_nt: TGCAGTGCTAGAGAAAAGACCGCGGGCGGCTATGGCTACACCTTC
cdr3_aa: CSAREKTAGGYGYTF

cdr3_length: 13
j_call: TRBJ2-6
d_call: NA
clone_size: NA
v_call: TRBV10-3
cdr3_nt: TGTGCCGTGACAGCTCCTGGGGCCAACGTCCTGACTTTC
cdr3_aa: CAVTAPGANVLTF

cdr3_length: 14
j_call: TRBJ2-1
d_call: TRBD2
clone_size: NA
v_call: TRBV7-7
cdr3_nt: TGTGCCAGCAGCCCGGGGACTAGCGGGGGCGAGCAGTTCTTC
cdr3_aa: CASSPGTSGGEQFF

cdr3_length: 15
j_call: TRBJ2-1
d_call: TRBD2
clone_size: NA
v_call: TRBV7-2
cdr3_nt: TGTGCCAGCAGCTTACTCCTAGCGGGAGGGAGCGAGCAGTTCTTC
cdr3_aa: CASSLLLAGGSEQFF

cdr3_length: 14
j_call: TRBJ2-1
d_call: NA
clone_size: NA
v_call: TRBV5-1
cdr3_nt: TGCGCCAGCAGCCCAGCGGCGTTCGGAGAGACCCAGTTCTTC
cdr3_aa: CASSPAAFGETQFF

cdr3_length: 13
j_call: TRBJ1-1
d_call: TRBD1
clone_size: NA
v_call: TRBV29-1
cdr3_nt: TGCAGCGTTGTCCGGGACAGGGAATCTGTGGCTTTCTTT
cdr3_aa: CSVVRDRESVAFF

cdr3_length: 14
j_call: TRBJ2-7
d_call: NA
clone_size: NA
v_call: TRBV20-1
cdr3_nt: TGCAGTGCTGCGTCTAGCTTATCGGTCTACGAGCAGTACTTC
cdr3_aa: CSAASSLSVYEQYF

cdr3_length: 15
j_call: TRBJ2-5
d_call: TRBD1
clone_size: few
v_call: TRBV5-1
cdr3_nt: TGCGCCAGCACACAAACCGGGACAGGGCATGAGACCCAGTACTTC
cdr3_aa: CASTQTGTGHETQYF

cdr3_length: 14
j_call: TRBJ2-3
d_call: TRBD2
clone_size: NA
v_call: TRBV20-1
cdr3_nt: TGCAGTGCTAGGCCTAGCGGGGGTTCAGATACGCAGTATTTT
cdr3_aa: CSARPSGGSDTQYF

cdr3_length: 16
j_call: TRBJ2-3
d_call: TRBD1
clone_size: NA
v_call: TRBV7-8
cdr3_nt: TGTGCCAGCAGCCTATGGACAGGGGGCCCCACAGATACGCAGTATTTT
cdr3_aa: CASSLWTGGPTDTQYF

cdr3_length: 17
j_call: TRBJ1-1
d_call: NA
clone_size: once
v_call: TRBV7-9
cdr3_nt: TGTGCCAGCAGCTTAGACTTGGGGGGGACGATGAACACTGAAGCTTTCTTT
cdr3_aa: CASSLDLGGTMNTEAFF

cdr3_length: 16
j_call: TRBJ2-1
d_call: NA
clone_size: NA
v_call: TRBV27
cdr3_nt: TGTGCCAGCAGTTCGTTCCAGGGGGGCCTGAACAATGAGCAGTTCTTC
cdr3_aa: CASSSFQGGLNNEQFF

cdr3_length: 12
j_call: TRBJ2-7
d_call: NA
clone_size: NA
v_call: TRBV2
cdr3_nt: TGTGCCAGCAGTGAACAGACATACGAGCAGTACTTC
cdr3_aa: CASSEQTYEQYF

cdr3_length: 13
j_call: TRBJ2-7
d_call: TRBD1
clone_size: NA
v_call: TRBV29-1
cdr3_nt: TGCAACGTACTCGACAGGGTAGAATACGAGCAGTACTTC
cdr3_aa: CNVLDRVEYEQYF

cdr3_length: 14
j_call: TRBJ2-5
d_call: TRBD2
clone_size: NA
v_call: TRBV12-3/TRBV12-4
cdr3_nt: TGTGCCAGCGCGATACAGACTAGCGGGGGGATGAAGTACTTC
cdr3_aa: CASAIQTSGGMKYF

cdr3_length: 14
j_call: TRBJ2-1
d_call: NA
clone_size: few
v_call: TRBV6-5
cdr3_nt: TGTGCCAGCCGGGGGACTGGACAGTACAATGAGCAGTTCTTC
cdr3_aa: CASRGTGQYNEQFF

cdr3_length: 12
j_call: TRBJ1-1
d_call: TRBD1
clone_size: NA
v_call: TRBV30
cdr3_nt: TGTGCCTGGACCCGGACAGGGGCTGAAGCTTTCTTT
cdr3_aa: CAWTRTGAEAFF

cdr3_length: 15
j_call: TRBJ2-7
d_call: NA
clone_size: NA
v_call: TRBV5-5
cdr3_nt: TGTGCCAGCAGCTCGGGGGGCTGGACAGCCTACGAGCAGTACTTC
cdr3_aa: CASSSGGWTAYEQYF

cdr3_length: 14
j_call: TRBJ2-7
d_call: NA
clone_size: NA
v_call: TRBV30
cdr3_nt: TGTGCCTGGAGTGTGGACAACTACTCCTACGAGCAGTACTTC
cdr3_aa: CAWSVDNYSYEQYF

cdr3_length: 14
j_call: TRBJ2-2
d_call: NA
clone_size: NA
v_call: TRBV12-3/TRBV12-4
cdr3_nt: TGTGCCAGTAGACCCAAAGGGAACACCGGGGAGCTGTTTTTT
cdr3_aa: CASRPKGNTGELFF

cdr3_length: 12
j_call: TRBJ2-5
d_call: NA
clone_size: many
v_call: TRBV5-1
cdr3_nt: TGCGCCAGCCGAGGGGGAGGAGAGACCCAGTACTTC
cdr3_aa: CASRGGGETQYF

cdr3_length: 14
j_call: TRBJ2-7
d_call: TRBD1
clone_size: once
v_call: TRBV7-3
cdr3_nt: TGTGCCAGCAGCCCAGGGGGCTTAGTCTACGAGCAGTACTTC
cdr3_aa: CASSPGGLVYEQYF

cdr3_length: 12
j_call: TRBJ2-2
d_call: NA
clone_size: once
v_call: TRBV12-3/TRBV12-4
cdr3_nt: TGTGCCAGCAGTCCCTCACCCGGGGAGCTGTTTTTT
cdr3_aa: CASSPSPGELFF

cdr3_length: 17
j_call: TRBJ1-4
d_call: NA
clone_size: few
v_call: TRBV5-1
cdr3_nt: TGCGCCAGCAGCTTGAATAGCCCAACGCAGGTGGGTGAAAAACTGTTTTTT
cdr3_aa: CASSLNSPTQVGEKLFF

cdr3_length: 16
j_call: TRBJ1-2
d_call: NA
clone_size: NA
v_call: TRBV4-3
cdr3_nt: TGCGCCAGCAGCCAAGATCGTTCCACCAGCGTAGATGGCTACACCTTC
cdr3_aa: CASSQDRSTSVDGYTF

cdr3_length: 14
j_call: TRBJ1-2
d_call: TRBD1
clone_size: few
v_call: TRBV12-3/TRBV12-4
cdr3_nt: TGTGCCAGCAGTTTAAGGGGGCGGAGGAATGGCTACACCTTC
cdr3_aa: CASSLRGRRNGYTF

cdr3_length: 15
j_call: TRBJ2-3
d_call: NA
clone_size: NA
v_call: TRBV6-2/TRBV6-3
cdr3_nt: TGTGCCAGCAGCGTCGTTGGCGGGAGCACAGATACGCAGTATTTT
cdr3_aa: CASSVVGGSTDTQYF

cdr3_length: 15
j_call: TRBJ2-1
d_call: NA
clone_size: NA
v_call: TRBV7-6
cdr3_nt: TGTGCCAGCAGCTCCCGGGGGCCCCCCGGCAATGAGCAGTTCTTC
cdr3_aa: CASSSRGPPGNEQFF

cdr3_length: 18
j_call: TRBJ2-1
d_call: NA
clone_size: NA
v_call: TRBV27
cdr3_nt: TGTGCCAGCAGAAGTCAGACGTGGGCGGTCCCCGGAGACAATGAGCAGTTCTTC
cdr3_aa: CASRSQTWAVPGDNEQFF

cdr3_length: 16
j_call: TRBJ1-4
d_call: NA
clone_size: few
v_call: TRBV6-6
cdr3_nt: TGTGCCAGCAGTTACCCTTACGGAGCAACTAATGAAAAACTGTTTTTT
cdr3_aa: CASSYPYGATNEKLFF

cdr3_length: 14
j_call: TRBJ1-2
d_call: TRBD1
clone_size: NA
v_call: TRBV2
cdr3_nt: TGTGCCAGCAGCGGGGGACAGGGGATCCGCGGCTACACCTTC
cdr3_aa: CASSGGQGIRGYTF

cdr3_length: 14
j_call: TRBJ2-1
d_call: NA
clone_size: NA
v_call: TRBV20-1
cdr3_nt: TGCAGTGCTAGAGATCGGACTACTAACAATGAGCAGTTCTTC
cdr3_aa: CSARDRTTNNEQFF

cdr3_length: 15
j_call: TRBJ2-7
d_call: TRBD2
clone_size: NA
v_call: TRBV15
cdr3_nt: TGTGCCACCAGCAGAGCCGGGACTAGCGCCTACGAGCAGTACTTC
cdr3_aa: CATSRAGTSAYEQYF

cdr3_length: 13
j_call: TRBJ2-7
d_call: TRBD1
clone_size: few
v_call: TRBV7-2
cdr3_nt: TGTGCCAGCAGCCGAAACAGGGGGGACGAGCAGTACTTC
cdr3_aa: CASSRNRGDEQYF

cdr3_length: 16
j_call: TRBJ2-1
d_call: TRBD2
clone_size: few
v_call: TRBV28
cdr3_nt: TGTGCCAGCAGTCACGCCGGGACTAGCGGGAGCTATGAGCAGTTCTTC
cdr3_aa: CASSHAGTSGSYEQFF

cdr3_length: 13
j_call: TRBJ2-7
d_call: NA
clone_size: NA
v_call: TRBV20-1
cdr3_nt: TGCAGTGCTAGAGATGGACAAACCTACGAGCAGTACTTC
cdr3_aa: CSARDGQTYEQYF

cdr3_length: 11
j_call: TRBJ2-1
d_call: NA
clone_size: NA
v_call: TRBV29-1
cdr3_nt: TGCAGCTCTCTTCGGGGCAATGAGCAGTTCTTC
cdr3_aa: CSSLRGNEQFF

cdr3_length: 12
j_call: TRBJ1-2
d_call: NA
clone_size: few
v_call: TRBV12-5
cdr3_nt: TGTGCTAGTGGTTCCCCGCCGGGGGGCTACACCTTC
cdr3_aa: CASGSPPGGYTF

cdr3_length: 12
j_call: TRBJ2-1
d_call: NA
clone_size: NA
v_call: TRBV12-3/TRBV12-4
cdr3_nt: TGTGCCAGCAGTTTATGGGTAGATGAGCAGTTCTTC
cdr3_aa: CASSLWVDEQFF

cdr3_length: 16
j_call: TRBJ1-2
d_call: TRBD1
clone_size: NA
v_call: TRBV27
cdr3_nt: TGTGCCACCAAAAGGGGCCCGACGGGACAGGGTCTTGGCTACACCTTC
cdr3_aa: CATKRGPTGQGLGYTF

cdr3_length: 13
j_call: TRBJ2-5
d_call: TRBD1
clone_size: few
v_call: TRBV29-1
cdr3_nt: TGCAGCGTTGGGGGACAGGAGGTGGAGACCCAGTACTTC
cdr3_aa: CSVGGQEVETQYF

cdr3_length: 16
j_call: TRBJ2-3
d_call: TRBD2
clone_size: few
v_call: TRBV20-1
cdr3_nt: TGCAGTGCTAGAGCCGACGCGGGAGGTCTCACAGATACGCAGTATTTT
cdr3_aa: CSARADAGGLTDTQYF

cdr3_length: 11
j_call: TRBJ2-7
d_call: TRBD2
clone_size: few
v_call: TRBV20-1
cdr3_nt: TGCAGTGCTAGAGGGGAGGGCGAGCAGTACTTC
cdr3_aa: CSARGEGEQYF

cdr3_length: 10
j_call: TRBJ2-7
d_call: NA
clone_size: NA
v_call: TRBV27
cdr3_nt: TGTGCCAGCAGTTTCCCCGAGCAGTACTTC
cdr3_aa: CASSFPEQYF

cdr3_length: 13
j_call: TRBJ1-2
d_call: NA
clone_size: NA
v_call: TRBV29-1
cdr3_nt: TGCAGCGTTGAACAGGGGACTGACTATGGCTACACCTTC
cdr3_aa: CSVEQGTDYGYTF

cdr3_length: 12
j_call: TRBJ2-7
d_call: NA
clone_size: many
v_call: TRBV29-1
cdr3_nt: TGCAGCGTTTGGACAGATGCCTACGAGCAGTACTTC
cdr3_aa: CSVWTDAYEQYF